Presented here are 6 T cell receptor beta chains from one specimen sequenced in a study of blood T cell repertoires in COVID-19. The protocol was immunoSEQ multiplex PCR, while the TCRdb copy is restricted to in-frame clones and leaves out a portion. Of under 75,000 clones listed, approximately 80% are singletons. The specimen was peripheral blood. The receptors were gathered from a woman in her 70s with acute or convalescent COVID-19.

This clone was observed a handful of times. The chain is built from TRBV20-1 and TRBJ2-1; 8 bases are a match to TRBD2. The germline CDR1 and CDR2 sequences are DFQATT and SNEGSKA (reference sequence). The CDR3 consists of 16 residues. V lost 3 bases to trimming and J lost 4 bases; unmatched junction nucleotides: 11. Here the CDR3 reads CSASRDGGAFYNEQFF. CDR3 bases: TGCAGTGCTAGTAGGGACGGGGGGGCTTTTTACAATGAGCAGTTCTTC.

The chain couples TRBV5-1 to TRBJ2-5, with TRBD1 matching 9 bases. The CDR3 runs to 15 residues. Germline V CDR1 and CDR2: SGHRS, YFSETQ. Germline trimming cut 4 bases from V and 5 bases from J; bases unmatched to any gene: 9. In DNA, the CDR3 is TGCGCCAGCAGCCAGACGGGACAGGGATTCGAGACCCAGTACTTC. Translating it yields CASSQTGQGFETQYF.

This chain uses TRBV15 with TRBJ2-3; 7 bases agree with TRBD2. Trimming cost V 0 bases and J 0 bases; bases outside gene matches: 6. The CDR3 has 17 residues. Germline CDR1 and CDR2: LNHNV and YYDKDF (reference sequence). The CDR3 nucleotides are TGTGCCACCAGCAGAGAGGGGGGGATCTCTAGCACAGATACGCAGTATTTT. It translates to CATSREGGISSTDTQYF.

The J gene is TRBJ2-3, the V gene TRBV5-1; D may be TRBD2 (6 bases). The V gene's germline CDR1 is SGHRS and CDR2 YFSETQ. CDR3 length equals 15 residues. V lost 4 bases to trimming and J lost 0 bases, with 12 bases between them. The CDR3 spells CASSGGTTSTDTQYF. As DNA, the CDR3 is TGCGCCAGCAGCGGGGGGACGACTAGCACAGATACGCAGTATTTT.

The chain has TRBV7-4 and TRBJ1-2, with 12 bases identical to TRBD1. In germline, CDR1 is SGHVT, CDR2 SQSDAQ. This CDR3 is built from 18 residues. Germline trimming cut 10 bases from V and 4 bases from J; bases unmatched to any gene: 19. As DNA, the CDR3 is TGTGCCACCACCCGAACCCGGGACAGGGGGCGGTTTAGCTATGGCTACACCTTC. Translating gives CATTRTRDRGRFSYGYTF.

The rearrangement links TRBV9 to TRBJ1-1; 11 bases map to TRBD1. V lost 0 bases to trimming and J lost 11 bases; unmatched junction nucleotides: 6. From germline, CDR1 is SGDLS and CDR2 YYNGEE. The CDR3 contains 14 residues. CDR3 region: CASSVGVDRGRAFF. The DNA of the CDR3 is TGTGCCAGCAGCGTAGGTGTGGACAGGGGGCGGGCTTTCTTT.